Below, 27 T cell receptor beta chains from the same sample are listed, as sequenced in a study of lymphopenia after photon versus proton radiotherapy. Method: immunoSEQ multiplex PCR; TCRdb's copy keeps in-frame clones and lacks some. The top ten clones hold about 4.7% of a sample with around 150,000 clones, 70% to 90% of them seen once. The sample was peripheral blood, taken from a patient treated with photon-based radiotherapy. These receptors came from a man aged 45-60 years with gastric cancer.

The chain links TRBV2 to TRBJ1-5; D uncertain. V was trimmed by 4 bases and J by 1 base, leaving 8 bases between them. Per the germline V gene, CDR1 is SNHLY and CDR2 is FYNNEI. The CDR3 loop spans 14 amino acids. CDR3 amino acids: CASSVGKSNQPQHF. CDR3 DNA: TGTGCCAGCAGTGTAGGCAAAAGCAATCAGCCCCAGCATTTT.

This clone was recorded a few times. The chain combines TRBV6-5 with TRBJ1-5; D unclear. V lost 4 bases and J 11 bases, leaving 9 bases between the germline ends. The CDR3 spans 11 residues. Germline V lookup: CDR1 MNHEY, CDR2 SVGAGI. The CDR3 reads CASSSGAAQHF. CDR3 sequence (DNA): TGTGCCAGCAGTTCCGGCGCGGCCCAGCATTTT.

The chain has TRBV19 and TRBJ1-1, with TRBD1 identical over 7 bases. Per the germline V gene, CDR1 is LNHDA and CDR2 is SQIVND (reference sequence). The CDR3 runs 14 residues. The trim removed 4 bases at V and 3 bases at J, leaving 5 bases unmatched. The DNA of the CDR3 is TGTGCCAGTAGTACCCCCGACAGGGACACTGAAGCTTTCTTT. Amino acids: CASSTPDRDTEAFF.

V gene TRBV30 combines with J gene TRBJ2-3; D is unclear. The CDR3 covers 12 residues. Germline values: CDR1 GTSNPN, CDR2 SVGIG (reference sequence). Trimming left V 5 bases short and J 0 bases short, with 6 bases between. In DNA form, the CDR3 reads TGTGCCTGGGCAGAAAGCACAGATACGCAGTATTTT. This translates into CAWAESTDTQYF.

This chain connects TRBV6-7 to TRBJ2-7; 13 bases map to TRBD2. TRBV6-7 is noted as an ORF with a role that remains uncertain. This CDR3 has 15 residues. Losses at the gene ends were 7 bases for V and 7 bases for J; bases not matched to a gene: 10. The CDR3 protein is CASTPLAGGPREQYF. In DNA form, the CDR3 reads TGTGCCAGCACTCCACTAGCGGGAGGGCCTCGAGAGCAGTACTTC.

The V and J genes are TRBV9 and TRBJ2-2, with TRBD2 as a possible D gene (6 bases). Per the germline V gene, CDR1 is SGDLS and CDR2 is YYNGEE. The V gene lost 3 bases and the J gene lost 3 bases, with 18 bases spanning the gap. The CDR3 is 17 residues long. CDR3 region: CASSAHSTGTYTGELFF. The CDR3 DNA is TGTGCCAGCAGCGCACACAGCACCGGGACTTACACCGGGGAGCTGTTTTTT.

This clone has a handful of counts. The chain joins TRBV30 to TRBJ2-5; D unclear. The CDR3 extends over 13 amino acids. Trimming removed 0 bases at V and 5 bases at J, with 10 bases between. Germline CDR1 reads GTSNPN; CDR2 reads SVGIG (reference sequence). This CDR3 reads CAWSVGYPETQYF. CDR3 DNA: TGTGCCTGGAGTGTAGGCTATCCCGAGACCCAGTACTTC.

The chain carries TRBV4-2 and TRBJ2-7, with 7 bases aligning to TRBD2. The CDR3 sequence is 20 residues long. CDR1 LGHNA and CDR2 YNFKEQ come from the germline V gene. Unmatched junction bases numbered 24, after V lost 3 bases and J lost 4 bases. The CDR3 spells CASSQSSGAPSRLMGYEQYF. Written as DNA, the CDR3 is TGTGCCAGCAGCCAGTCTAGCGGTGCACCTTCGCGTTTAATGGGTTACGAGCAGTACTTC.

This clone has only one observation. This chain uses TRBV15 with TRBJ2-7; 10 positions agree with TRBD2. The CDR3 extends over 14 amino acids. CDR1 and CDR2 from the germline V gene are LNHNV and YYDKDF (reference sequence). J lost 3 bases, V lost 5 bases, and 4 bases had no gene match. The CDR3 DNA is TGTGCCACCAGCCGTCGGACTAGCGGCTACGAGCAGTACTTC. The encoded protein is CATSRRTSGYEQYF. Looking up the rest from reference TRBV15 and TRBJ2-7 gives the full variable domain: DAMVIQNPRYQVTQFGKPVTLSCSQTLNHNVMYWYQQKSSQAPKLLFHYYDKDFNNEADTPDNFQSRRPNTSFCFLDIRSPGLGDTAMYLCATSRRTSGYEQYFGPGTRLTVT.

This clone was counted once. This chain joins TRBV5-4 and TRBJ2-1; TRBD2 agrees at 7 bases. The junction had 8 bases not matched to a gene; V was cut back by 6 bases and J by 8 bases. Germline CDR1 and CDR2: SGHNT and YYREEE (reference sequence). This CDR3 spans 13 amino acids. The CDR3 sequence is CASTPGGGDEQFF. DNA of the CDR3: TGTGCCAGCACCCCGGGAGGTGGGGATGAGCAGTTCTTC.

The chain employs TRBV5-5 and TRBJ1-1, with TRBD1 matching over 10 bases. The germline gives CDR1 SGHKS, CDR2 YYEKEE (reference sequence). This CDR3 has 17 residues. V trimming: 0 bases; J trimming: 1 base; junction bases outside the gene matches: 6. CDR3 amino acids: CASSLAGGDRGNTEAFF. CDR3 coding DNA: TGTGCCAGCAGCTTGGCAGGAGGGGACAGGGGGAACACTGAAGCTTTCTTT.

This clone appeared a single time. CDR3 DNA sequence: TGTGCCAGCAGTTACGGACAGGGGGCCGGGGAGCTGTTTTTT. It is translated as CASSYGQGAGELFF. The J gene is TRBJ2-2, the V gene TRBV6-5; TRBD1 matches 10 bases. The CDR3 is 14 residues long. V was clipped by 2 bases and J by 6 bases; unmatched bases: 0. Looked up from germline, CDR1 is MNHEY and CDR2 is SVGAGI.

The V gene is TRBV4-1, the J gene TRBJ2-5; either TRBD1 or TRBD2 may fit D (5 bases each). Deletions cut 1 base from V and 5 bases from J, with 14 bases between. Germline lookup yields CDR1 MGHRA and CDR2 YSYEKL. This CDR3 has 15 amino acids. For the CDR3, the DNA is TGCGCCAGCAGCCAAGCCCCGGGGCCGCGGGAGACCCAGTACTTC. This translates into CASSQAPGPRETQYF.

The CDR3 protein is CASSPTPGQYANTEAFF. Written as DNA, the CDR3 is TGTGCCAGCAGCCCCACTCCCGGACAGTACGCGAACACTGAAGCTTTCTTT. This sequence joins TRBV5-4 and TRBJ1-1; tentatively, D is TRBD1 (6 bases). CDR1 is SGHNT, CDR2 YYREEE, per germline (reference sequence). V lost 4 bases and J lost 1, with 20 bases in between. The CDR3 spans 17 residues.

The genes are TRBV6-6 and TRBJ2-1; D may be TRBD2 (6 bases). The CDR3 spans 15 residues. Germline CDR1 MNHNY, CDR2 SVGAGI (reference sequence). V dropped 6 bases and J dropped 1 base, with 13 bases sitting between them. CDR3: CASRQTGESYNEQFF. CDR3 coding DNA: TGTGCCAGCAGACAGACGGGAGAATCCTACAATGAGCAGTTCTTC.

The chain uses TRBV29-1 and TRBJ2-2; D perhaps matches TRBD1 (6 bases). Germline CDR1 SQVTM, CDR2 ANQGSEA. Trimming took 4 bases from V and 1 from J, leaving 10 bases between them. The CDR3 has 14 residues. This chain's CDR3 is CSVGEGGNTGELFF. CDR3 coding DNA: TGCAGCGTTGGAGAAGGGGGGAACACCGGGGAGCTGTTTTTT.

This clone has more than one count but fewer than ten. The chain recombines TRBV6-5 with TRBJ1-2; 7 bases fit TRBD1. The J segment lost 8 bases and the V segment lost 6 bases, leaving 15 bases of the junction unmatched. This CDR3 has 15 amino acids. Germline V gene data show CDR1 as MNHEY and CDR2 as SVGAGI. The CDR3 is CASSTRTGQAKGYTF. The CDR3 DNA reads TGTGCCAGCAGCACTCGGACAGGTCAAGCGAAGGGCTACACCTTC.

V and J are TRBV4-2 and TRBJ2-5, with 13 bases lining up with TRBD2. From germline, CDR1 is LGHNA and CDR2 YNFKEQ. J lost 7 bases, V lost 3 bases, and 5 bases had no gene match. CDR3 length: 15 amino acids. CDR3: CASSQGLAGTTTQYF. The CDR3, as DNA: TGTGCCAGCAGCCAGGGACTAGCGGGGACAACGACCCAGTACTTC.

The V and J genes are TRBV14 and TRBJ1-2, with 7 positions matching TRBD1. Germline V CDR1 and CDR2: SGHDN, FVKESK. V shed 1 base and J 7 bases; nucleotides not matched to a gene: 12. This CDR3 spans 16 amino acids. The CDR3, as DNA: TGTGCCAGCAGCCAAGGCGGGACAGCCCTTAAGGTTGGCTACACCTTC. Its translation: CASSQGGTALKVGYTF.

V gene TRBV18 combines with J gene TRBJ1-2; D is uncertain. In germline, CDR1 is KGHSH, CDR2 LQKENI. The CDR3 runs to 15 residues. The V end lost 3 bases, the J end lost 8 bases, and 19 bases lay between the germline ends. The CDR3 sequence is CASSPSVDTPWGYTF. The CDR3 nucleotides are TGTGCCAGCTCACCGTCAGTAGACACTCCCTGGGGCTACACCTTC.

The CDR3 bases are TGCGCCAGCAGCCCAGATCGGGTCACCGGGGAGCTGTTTTTT. Encoded protein: CASSPDRVTGELFF. The gene calls are TRBV10-2 and TRBJ2-2; D unresolved. Germline V gene sequence: CDR1 WSHSY, CDR2 SAAADI. The CDR3 spans 14 residues. Trimming removed 6 bases from V and 4 bases from J, with 12 bases in between.

This clone has a handful of counts. This rearrangement joins TRBV28 to TRBJ1-2; TRBD1 is a possible D gene (6 bases). CDR3 length: 13 residues. Between the trimmed V and J ends, which lost 4 bases and 6 bases, there was a span of 12 bases. From germline, CDR1 is MDHEN and CDR2 SYDVKM. The CDR3 region has the DNA TGTGCCAGCAGTTCGCAGGACAGCAATGGCTACACCTTC. As protein: CASSSQDSNGYTF.

This clone showed up just a few times. The genes are TRBV4-1 and TRBJ1-5, with D possibly TRBD1 on 5 matching bases. The germline CDR1 and CDR2 sequences are MGHRA and YSYEKL. This CDR3 region has 15 residues. The V and J ends lost 2 bases and 5 bases respectively, with 13 bases between them. The CDR3 region is CASSQSVGGYQPQHF. The CDR3 coding sequence is TGCGCCAGCAGCCAATCCGTGGGGGGATATCAGCCCCAGCATTTT.

This clone has just one count. This sequence joins TRBV6-4 and TRBJ2-1, with 7 bases lining up with TRBD2. The length of the CDR3 is 16 residues. CDR1 MRHNA and CDR2 SNTAGT come from the germline V gene. With V trimmed by 1 base and J by 3 bases, 6 bases remained unmatched. As DNA, the CDR3 is TGTGCCAGCAGTGACTACTCTAGCGGAGACTACAATGAGCAGTTCTTC. It is translated as CASSDYSSGDYNEQFF.

J is TRBJ1-2 and V is TRBV4-1, with a weak D call TRBD1 (6 bases). The length of the CDR3 is 16 residues. V was pared by 5 bases and J by 3 bases, with 19 bases between. CDR1 is MGHRA and CDR2 is YSYEKL in the germline V gene. The CDR3, as DNA: TGCGCCAGCAGCTCTGGCAGGGGCGCCCGGGACTATGGCTACACCTTC. This translates into CASSSGRGARDYGYTF.

Written as DNA, the CDR3 is TGTGCCAGCAAAGGACAGGGTTCAGGACAGCCCCAGCATTTT. Translation gives CASKGQGSGQPQHF. This chain joins TRBV2 and TRBJ1-5; 8 positions match TRBD1. Germline V lookup: CDR1 SNHLY, CDR2 FYNNEI. The CDR3 length is 14 residues. V trimming: 7 bases; J trimming: 7 bases; junction bases outside the gene matches: 9.

The V call is TRBV7-6, the J call TRBJ2-5, with no clear D. Germline V gene lookup returns CDR1 SGHVS and CDR2 FNYEAQ. The V end lost 4 bases, the J end lost 5 bases, and 14 bases lay between the germline ends. The CDR3 is 14 amino acids. For the CDR3, the DNA is TGTGCCAGCAGCTCTTTACACGGATCGGAGACCCAGTACTTC. Its protein is CASSSLHGSETQYF.